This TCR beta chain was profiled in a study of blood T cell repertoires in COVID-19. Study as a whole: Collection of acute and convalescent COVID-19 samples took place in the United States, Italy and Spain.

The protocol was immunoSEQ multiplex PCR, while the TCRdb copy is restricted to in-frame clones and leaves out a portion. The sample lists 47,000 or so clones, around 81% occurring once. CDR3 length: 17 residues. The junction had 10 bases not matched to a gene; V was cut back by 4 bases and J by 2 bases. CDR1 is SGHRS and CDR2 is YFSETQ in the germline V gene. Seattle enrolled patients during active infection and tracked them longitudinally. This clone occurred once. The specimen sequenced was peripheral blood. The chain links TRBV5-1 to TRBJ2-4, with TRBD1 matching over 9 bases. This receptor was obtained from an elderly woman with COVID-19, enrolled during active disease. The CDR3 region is CASSEDRDRVTKNIQYF. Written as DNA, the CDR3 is TGCGCCAGCAGCGAAGACCGGGACAGGGTGACCAAAAACATTCAGTACTTC.